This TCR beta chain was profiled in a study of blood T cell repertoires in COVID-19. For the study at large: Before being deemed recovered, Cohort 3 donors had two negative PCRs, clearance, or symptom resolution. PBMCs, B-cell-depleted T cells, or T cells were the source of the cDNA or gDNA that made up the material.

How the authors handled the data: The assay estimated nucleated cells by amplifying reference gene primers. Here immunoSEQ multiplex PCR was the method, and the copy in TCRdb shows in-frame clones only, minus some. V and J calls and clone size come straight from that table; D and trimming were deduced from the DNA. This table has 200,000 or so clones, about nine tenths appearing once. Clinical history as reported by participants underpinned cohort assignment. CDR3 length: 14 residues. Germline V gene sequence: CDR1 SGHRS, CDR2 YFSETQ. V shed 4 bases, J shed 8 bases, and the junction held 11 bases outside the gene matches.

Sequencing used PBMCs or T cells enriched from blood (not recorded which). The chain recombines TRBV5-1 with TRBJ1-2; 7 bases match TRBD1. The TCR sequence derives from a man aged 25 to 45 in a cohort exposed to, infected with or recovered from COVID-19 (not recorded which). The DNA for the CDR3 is TGCGCCAGCAGCCCGTGGGACAGAAGCTGGGGCTACACCTTC. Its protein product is CASSPWDRSWGYTF.